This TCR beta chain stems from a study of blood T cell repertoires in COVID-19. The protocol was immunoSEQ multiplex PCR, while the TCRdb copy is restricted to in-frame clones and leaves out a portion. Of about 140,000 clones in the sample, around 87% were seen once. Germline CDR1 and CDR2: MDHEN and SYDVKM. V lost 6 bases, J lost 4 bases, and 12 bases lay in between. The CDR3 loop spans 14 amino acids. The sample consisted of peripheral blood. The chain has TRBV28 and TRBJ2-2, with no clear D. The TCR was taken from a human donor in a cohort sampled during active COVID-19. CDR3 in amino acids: CASSPQPVTGELFF. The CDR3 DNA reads TGTGCCAGCAGCCCTCAACCGGTCACCGGGGAGCTGTTTTTT.